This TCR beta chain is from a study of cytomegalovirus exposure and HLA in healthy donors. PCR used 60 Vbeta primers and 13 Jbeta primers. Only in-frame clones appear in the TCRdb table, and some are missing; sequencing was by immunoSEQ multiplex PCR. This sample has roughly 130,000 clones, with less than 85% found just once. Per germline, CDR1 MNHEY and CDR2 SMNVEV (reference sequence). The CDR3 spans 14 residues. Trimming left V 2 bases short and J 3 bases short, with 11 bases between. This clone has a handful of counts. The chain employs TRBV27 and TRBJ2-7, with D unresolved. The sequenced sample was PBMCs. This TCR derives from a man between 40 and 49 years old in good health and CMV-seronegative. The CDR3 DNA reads TGTGCCAGCAGTTTAAGTGGGCCCCTCTACGAGCAGTACTTC. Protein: CASSLSGPLYEQYF.